This entry lists 9 T cell receptor beta chains sequenced from one sample in a study of early T cells in non-severe SARS-CoV-2 infection (dated by TCRdb to about 2021). Library preparation was by 5' RACE. This sample was sequenced with a NextSeq 500. TCRdb handled the public reads itself, with Q25 trimming in fastp and clone calling in MiXCR, and kept productive beta chains. One record per CDR3 amino acid sequence lists the most common genes and DNA. Recorded for this sample are tens of thousands of distinct CDR3 sequences; approximately 13% of them occurred a single time. The ten largest clones represent about 4.7% of the sample. Sequencing was carried out using whole blood. The receptor source for this set is an adult who was a healthcare worker with PCR-confirmed SARS-CoV-2 infection or an uninfected control (not recorded which).

By sample share, this clonotype is medium-sized. This chain uses TRBV3-1 with TRBJ2-7; the D is unclear. This CDR3 region has 13 residues. Germline V CDR1 and CDR2: LGHDT, YNNKEL (reference sequence). V lost 1 base and J lost 6, with 10 bases in between. CDR3 sequence (DNA): TGTGCCAGCAGCCAAGGCGGCGGCGGCGAGCAGTACTTC. It translates to CASSQGGGGEQYF.

This clonotype appeared many times. V usage is TRBV7-2 and J usage is TRBJ2-3, with 7 bases that match TRBD1. CDR3 length: 16 residues. V lost 5 bases and J lost 5; bases outside the gene matches: 13. CDR1 SGHTA and CDR2 FQGNSA come from the germline V gene. CDR3 protein: CASSLRPRGPGDTQYF. In DNA form, the CDR3 reads TGTGCCAGCAGCCTTCGTCCGAGGGGGCCCGGAGATACGCAGTATTTT.

This clonotype was seen many times. The V gene is TRBV19, the J gene TRBJ2-7, with 8 bases fitting TRBD1. V was pared by 6 bases and J by 3 bases, with 16 bases of the junction left unmatched. This CDR3 is 17 amino acids long. Germline V gene lookup returns CDR1 LNHDA and CDR2 SQIVND (reference sequence). The CDR3 loop reads CASSSIAQTGGNYEQYF. The CDR3 DNA sequence: TGTGCCAGTAGCTCTATCGCCCAAACAGGGGGTAACTACGAGCAGTACTTC.

This rearrangement joins TRBV29-1 to TRBJ2-7; TRBD1 matches at 7 bases. The junction had 5 bases not matched to a gene; V was cut back by 5 bases and J by 1 base. Germline V gene sequence: CDR1 SQVTM, CDR2 ANQGSEA. The CDR3 covers 13 residues. CDR3 sequence: CSVSRDRSYEQYF. The CDR3 DNA reads TGCAGCGTTTCTAGGGACAGATCCTACGAGCAGTACTTC.

This clonotype was counted at least ten times. The rearrangement uses TRBV5-1 and TRBJ2-7; D might be TRBD1 or TRBD2, each matching 5 bases. V dropped 4 bases and J dropped 0 bases, with 14 bases sitting between them. CDR3 size: 15 residues. Germline V gene lookup returns CDR1 SGHRS and CDR2 YFSETQ. CDR3 loop: CASSPPRGSSYEQYF. The CDR3 region has the DNA TGCGCCAGCAGCCCCCCGAGGGGTAGCTCCTACGAGCAGTACTTC.

The chain is built from TRBV5-1 and TRBJ2-2; the D is unclear. V lost 0 bases to trimming and J lost 1 base, with 4 bases between them. This CDR3 has 14 residues. CDR1 and CDR2 from the germline V gene are SGHRS and YFSETQ. CDR3 sequence reads: CASSLVGNTGELFF. CDR3 DNA sequence: TGCGCCAGCAGCTTGGTGGGGAACACCGGGGAGCTGTTTTTT.

This clonotype appeared a few times. The chain combines TRBV3-1 with TRBJ2-1; D not resolved. The germline V gene encodes CDR1 LGHDT and CDR2 YNNKEL (reference sequence). This CDR3 is built from 12 residues. The ends were cut back, 4 bases at V and 12 bases at J, with 13 bases in the middle. CDR3 DNA: TGTGCCAGCAGCCTGACTGGACCTGTGCAGTTCTTC. Translation: CASSLTGPVQFF.

The CDR3 DNA reads as TGTGCCAGCAGCGTTGACAGGGCCTACAATGAGCAGTTCTTC. Translating gives CASSVDRAYNEQFF. The gene calls are TRBV11-2 and TRBJ2-1; 7 nucleotides line up with TRBD1. Germline CDR1 is SGHAT and CDR2 is FQNNGV. Trimming took 5 bases from V and 2 from J; bases not matched to a gene: 3. The CDR3 is made up of 14 amino acids. The whole variable domain, remainder taken from reference TRBV11-2 and TRBJ2-1, is EAGVAQSPRYKIIEKRQSVAFWCNPISGHATLYWYQQILGQGPKLLIQFQNNGVVDDSQLPKDRFSAERLKGVDSTLKIQPAKLEDSAVYLCASSVDRAYNEQFFGPGTRLTVL.

A note on this clonotype: A much larger clone lies one base from this, so it may be a read error. The rearrangement joins TRBV4-2 to TRBJ1-1; possibly TRBD1 for D (6 bases). The CDR3 is 14 amino acids. Germline V gives CDR1 LGHNA, CDR2 YNFKEQ. CDR3 sequence reads: CDSSRLGGAVEAFF. The DNA for the CDR3 is TGTGACAGCAGCCGACTTGGGGGGGCAGTTGAAGCTTTCTTT.